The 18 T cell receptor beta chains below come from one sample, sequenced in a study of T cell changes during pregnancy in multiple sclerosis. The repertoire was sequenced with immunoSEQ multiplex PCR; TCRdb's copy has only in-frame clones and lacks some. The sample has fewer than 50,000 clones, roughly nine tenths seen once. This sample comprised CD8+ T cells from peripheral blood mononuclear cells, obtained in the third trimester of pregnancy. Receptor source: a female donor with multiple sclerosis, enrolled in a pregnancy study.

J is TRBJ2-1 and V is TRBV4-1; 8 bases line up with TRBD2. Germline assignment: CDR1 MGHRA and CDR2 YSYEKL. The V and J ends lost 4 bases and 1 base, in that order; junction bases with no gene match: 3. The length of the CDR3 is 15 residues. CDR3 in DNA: TGCGCCAGCAGCCTTACTAGCGGTTCCTACAATGAGCAGTTCTTC. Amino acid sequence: CASSLTSGSYNEQFF.

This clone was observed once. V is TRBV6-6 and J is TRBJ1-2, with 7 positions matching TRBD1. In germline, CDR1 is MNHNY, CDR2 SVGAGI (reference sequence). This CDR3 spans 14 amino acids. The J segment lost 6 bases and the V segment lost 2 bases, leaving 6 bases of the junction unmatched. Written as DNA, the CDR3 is TGTGCCAGCAGTTACACCTTTACAGGGGATGGCTACACCTTC. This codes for CASSYTFTGDGYTF.

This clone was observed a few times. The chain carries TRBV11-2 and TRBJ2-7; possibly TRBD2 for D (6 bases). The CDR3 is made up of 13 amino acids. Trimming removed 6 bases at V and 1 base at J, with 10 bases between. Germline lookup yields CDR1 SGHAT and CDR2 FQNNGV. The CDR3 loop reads CASSYSGSYEQYF. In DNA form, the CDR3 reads TGTGCCAGCAGTTATAGCGGTTCCTACGAGCAGTACTTC.

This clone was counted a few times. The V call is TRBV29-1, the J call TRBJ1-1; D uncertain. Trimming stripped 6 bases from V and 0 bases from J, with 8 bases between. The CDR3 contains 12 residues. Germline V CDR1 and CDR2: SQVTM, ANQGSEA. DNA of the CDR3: TGCAGCGTCCAGTACATGAACACTGAAGCTTTCTTT. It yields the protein CSVQYMNTEAFF.

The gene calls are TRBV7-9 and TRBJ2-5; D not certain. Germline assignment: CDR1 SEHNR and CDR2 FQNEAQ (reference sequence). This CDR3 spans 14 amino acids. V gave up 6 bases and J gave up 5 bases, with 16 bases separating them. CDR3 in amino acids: CASRSASERETQYF. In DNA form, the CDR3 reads TGTGCCAGCAGATCCGCCTCGGAGAGGGAGACCCAGTACTTC.

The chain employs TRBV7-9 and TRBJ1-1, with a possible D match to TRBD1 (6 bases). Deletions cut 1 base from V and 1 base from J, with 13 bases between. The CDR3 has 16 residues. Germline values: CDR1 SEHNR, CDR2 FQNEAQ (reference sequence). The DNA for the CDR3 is TGTGCCAGCAGCTTAGTGTCAGGGGCTTCGAACACTGAAGCTTTCTTT. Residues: CASSLVSGASNTEAFF. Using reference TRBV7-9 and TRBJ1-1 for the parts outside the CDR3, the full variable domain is DTGVSQNPRHKITKRGQNVTFRCDPISEHNRLYWYRQTLGQGPEFLTYFQNEAQLEKSRLLSDRFSAERPKGSFSTLEIQRTEQGDSAMYLCASSLVSGASNTEAFFGQGTRLTVV.

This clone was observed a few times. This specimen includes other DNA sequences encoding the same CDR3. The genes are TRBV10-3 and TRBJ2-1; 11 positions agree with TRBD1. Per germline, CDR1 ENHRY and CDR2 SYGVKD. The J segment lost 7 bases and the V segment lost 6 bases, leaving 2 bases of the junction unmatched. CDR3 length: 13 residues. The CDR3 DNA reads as TGTGCCATCAGGGGACAGGGGGAGAATGAGCAGTTCTTC. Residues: CAIRGQGENEQFF.

The CDR3 DNA follows: TGTGCCAGCAGTTACGTCCCGGGGGGCAATCAGCCCCAGCATTTT. Amino acids: CASSYVPGGNQPQHF. The chain has TRBV6-6 and TRBJ1-5; D perhaps matches TRBD1 (5 bases). The CDR3 is 15 residues long. Trimming took off 2 bases at V and 2 bases at J, with 10 bases between the two ends. Germline V gene data show CDR1 as MNHNY and CDR2 as SVGAGI (reference sequence).

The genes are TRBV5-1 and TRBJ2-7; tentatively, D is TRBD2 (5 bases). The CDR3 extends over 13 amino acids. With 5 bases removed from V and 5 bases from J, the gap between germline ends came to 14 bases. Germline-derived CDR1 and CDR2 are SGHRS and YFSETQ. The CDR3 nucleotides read TGCGCCAGCAGGAACCCATCGAGGGACGAGCAGTACTTC. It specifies CASRNPSRDEQYF.

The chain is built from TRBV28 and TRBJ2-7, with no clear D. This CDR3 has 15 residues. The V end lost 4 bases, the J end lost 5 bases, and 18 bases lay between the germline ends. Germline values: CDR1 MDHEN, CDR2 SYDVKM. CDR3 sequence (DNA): TGTGCCAGCAGTTACCCCGTTCCAGGCCTCGACGAGCAGTACTTC. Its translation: CASSYPVPGLDEQYF.

The CDR3 region is CASSVRRVTTSTDTQYF. The CDR3 DNA follows: TGTGCCAGCAGCGTACGGAGGGTGACTACTAGCACAGATACGCAGTATTTT. The rearrangement uses TRBV9 and TRBJ2-3; a possible D gene is TRBD2 (6 bases). The CDR3 totals 17 residues. The V gene's germline CDR1 is SGDLS and CDR2 YYNGEE. V lost 1 base, J lost 0 bases, and 15 bases lay in between.

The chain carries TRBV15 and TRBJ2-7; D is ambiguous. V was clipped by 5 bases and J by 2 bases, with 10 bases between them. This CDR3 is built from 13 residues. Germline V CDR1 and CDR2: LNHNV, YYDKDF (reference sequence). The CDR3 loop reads CATSRVGAYEQYF. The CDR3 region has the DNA TGTGCCACCAGCCGCGTTGGAGCCTACGAGCAGTACTTC.

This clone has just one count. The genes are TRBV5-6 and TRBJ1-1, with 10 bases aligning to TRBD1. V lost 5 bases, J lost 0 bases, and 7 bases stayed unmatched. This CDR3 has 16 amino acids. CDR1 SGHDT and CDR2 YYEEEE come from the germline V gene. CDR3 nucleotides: TGTGCCAGCAGGAGTACCGGGACAGGGGTGAACACTGAAGCTTTCTTT. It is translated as CASRSTGTGVNTEAFF.

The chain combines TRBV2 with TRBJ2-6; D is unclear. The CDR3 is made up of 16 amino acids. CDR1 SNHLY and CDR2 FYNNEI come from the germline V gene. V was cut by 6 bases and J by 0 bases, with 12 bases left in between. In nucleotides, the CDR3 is TGTGCCAGCAGCTTGCAGCGTAGCTCTGGGGCCAACGTCCTGACTTTC. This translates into CASSLQRSSGANVLTF.

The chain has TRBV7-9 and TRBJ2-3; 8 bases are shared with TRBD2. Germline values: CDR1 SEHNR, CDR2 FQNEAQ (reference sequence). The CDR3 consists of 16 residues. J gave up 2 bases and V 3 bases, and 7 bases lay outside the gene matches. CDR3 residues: CASSFELADDTDTQYF. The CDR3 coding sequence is TGTGCCAGCAGCTTCGAACTAGCGGACGACACAGATACGCAGTATTTT.

CDR3 in amino acids: CASSFEQGYWAFF. CDR3 nucleotides: TGTGCCAGCAGCTTTGAACAGGGTTACTGGGCTTTCTTT. The V gene is TRBV7-2, the J gene TRBJ1-1; D is perhaps TRBD1 (6 bases). The V and J ends lost 3 bases and 11 bases respectively, with 16 bases between them. The CDR3 has 13 residues. CDR1 is SGHTA, CDR2 FQGNSA, per germline.

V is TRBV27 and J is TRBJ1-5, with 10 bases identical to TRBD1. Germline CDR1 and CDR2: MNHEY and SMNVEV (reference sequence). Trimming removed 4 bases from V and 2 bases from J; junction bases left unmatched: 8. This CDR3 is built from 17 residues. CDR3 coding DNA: TGTGCCAGCAGTTCCTGGACAGGGGGTTCTGGCAATCAGCCCCAGCATTTT. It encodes CASSSWTGGSGNQPQHF.

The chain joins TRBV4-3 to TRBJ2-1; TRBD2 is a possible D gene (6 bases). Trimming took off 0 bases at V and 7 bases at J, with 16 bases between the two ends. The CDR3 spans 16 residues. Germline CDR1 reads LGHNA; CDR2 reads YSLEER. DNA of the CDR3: TGCGCCAGCAGCCAAGATTTAGTAGCGGTGGGGAATGAGCAGTTCTTC. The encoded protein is CASSQDLVAVGNEQFF.